This T cell receptor beta chain was retrieved from a study of blood T cells in healthy people across ages. Using a J-beta primer mix together with a sample-barcoded 5' primer, a second PCR was run for roughly 6 to 12 cycles. TCRdb itself ran the 5' RACE reads through MiXCR, one entry per CDR3 protein. The sample shows around 800,000 distinct CDR3 sequences, approximately 24% of them seen only once. V lost 5 bases and J lost 0; bases outside the gene matches: 10. The germline CDR1 and CDR2 sequences are DFQATT and SNEGSKA (reference sequence). The length of the CDR3 is 16 residues. These records were also assigned to another study, of T cells of mothers and their children.

The chain employs TRBV20-1 and TRBJ2-5, with 9 nucleotides matching TRBD2. Sequenced material: blood. This receptor was identified in a boy aged 5-17 years in good health. The CDR3 DNA reads TGCAGTGCTCGCACCAGCGGGGGGCTGTACCAAGAGACCCAGTACTTC. Residues: CSARTSGGLYQETQYF.